This T cell receptor beta chain was identified in a study of T cells in Graves' hyperthyroidism and ophthalmopathy. RNA transcripts yielded amplified TCR beta CDR3 regions. A first-round RT-PCR of the TCR CDR3 used the HTBI primer set. TCRdb ran MiXCR on the multiplex PCR reads and lists one entry per CDR3 protein. The sample has more than 350,000 distinct CDR3 sequences; roughly 15% are singletons. Fresh peripheral blood, 7.5 to 10 ml, was the source of the PBMCs. Trimming took 7 bases from V and 5 from J; bases not matched to a gene: 5. From germline, CDR1 is SNHLY and CDR2 FYNNEI. The CDR3 has 13 amino acids. Whole-study findings and limits: A median about 6.5 months before onset, the model predicted ophthalmopathy.

This clonotype has a count of ten or more. The antigen is unknown. Sample: blood. This chain links TRBV2 with TRBJ2-5; 9 bases map to TRBD2. The TCR originated in a woman in her sixties or seventies with Graves' ophthalmopathy. CDR3 coding DNA: TGTGCCAGCAATGGACTAGCGATGGAGACCCAGTACTTC. It encodes CASNGLAMETQYF.